The present T cell receptor (beta chain) was sequenced within a study of type 1 regulatory T cells. Study at large: An in vitro protocol generated T-allo10, a Tr1-enriched, alloantigen-specific CD4 T cell product. Study results and caveats: Compared with non-type 1 regulatory T cells, type 1 regulatory T cells showed a more restricted TCR repertoire.

This clonotype was recorded a few times. What it recognizes is unknown. Each CDR3 protein gets one entry after TCRdb re-called the reads with MiXCR. The sample includes roughly 71,000 distinct CDR3 sequences, under 25% seen only once; the top ten take roughly 8.3%. The sequenced sample consisted of cultured type 1 regulatory T (Tr1) cells, either the whole culture or a sorted fraction (not recorded which). The TCR was taken from a human donor in good health.

CDR3 residues: CATSEHRGQPQHF. The CDR3 DNA sequence: TGTGCCACCAGCGAACATAGGGGGCAGCCCCAGCATTTT. The chain combines TRBV15 with TRBJ1-5; D might be TRBD1 (6 bases). The CDR3 extends over 13 amino acids. CDR1 is LNHNV and CDR2 is YYDKDF in the germline V gene (reference sequence). V shed 5 bases and J shed 7 bases, with 12 bases lying between them.